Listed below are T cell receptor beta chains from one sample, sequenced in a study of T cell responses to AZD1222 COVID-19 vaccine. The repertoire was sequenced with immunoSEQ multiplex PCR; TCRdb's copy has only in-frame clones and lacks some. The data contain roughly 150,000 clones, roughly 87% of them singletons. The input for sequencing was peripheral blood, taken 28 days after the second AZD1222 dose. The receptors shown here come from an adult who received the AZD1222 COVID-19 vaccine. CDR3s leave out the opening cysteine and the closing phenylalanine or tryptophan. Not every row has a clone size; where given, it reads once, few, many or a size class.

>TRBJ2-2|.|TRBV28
ASSFSGRDTGELF
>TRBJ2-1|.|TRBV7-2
ASSLEVGGRARNEQF
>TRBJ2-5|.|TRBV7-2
ASSRGQGRLQETQY
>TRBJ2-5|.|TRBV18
ASSPQRQQETQY
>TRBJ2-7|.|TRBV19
ASSNDRVSYEQY
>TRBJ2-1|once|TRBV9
ASSVTTGSSYNEQF
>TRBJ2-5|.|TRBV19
ASSIENPGTVAGETQY
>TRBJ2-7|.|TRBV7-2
ASSYDRGAAYEQY
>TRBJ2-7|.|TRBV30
AGSSLQGISYEQY
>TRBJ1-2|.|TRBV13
ASSLVDRNYGYT
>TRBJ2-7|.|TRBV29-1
SVEGPGSLYEQY
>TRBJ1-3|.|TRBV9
ASTPGTPGNTIY
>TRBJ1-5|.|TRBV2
ASTGGINQPQH
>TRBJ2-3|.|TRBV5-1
ASSWGGLGADTQY
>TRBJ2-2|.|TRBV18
ASSPWTENTGELF
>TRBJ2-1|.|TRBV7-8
ASSPGLLNYNEQF
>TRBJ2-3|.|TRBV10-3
AISESRQADTQY
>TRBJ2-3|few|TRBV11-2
ASSFSPGTDTQY
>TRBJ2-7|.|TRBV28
ASSLIAGAHEQY
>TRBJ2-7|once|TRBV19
ASSNTGLGEQY
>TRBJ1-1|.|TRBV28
ASSLLIGTGRIAF
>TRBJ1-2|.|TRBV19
ASSIGTGSGYT
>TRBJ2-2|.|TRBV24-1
ATSGRGTGELF
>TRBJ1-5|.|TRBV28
ASSLHRGHQPQH
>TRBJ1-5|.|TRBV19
ASSIVGGRSNQPQH
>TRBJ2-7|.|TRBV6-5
ASTNGGYEQY
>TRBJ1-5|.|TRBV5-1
ASSLGGSTDQPQH
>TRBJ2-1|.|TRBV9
ASSISTGQSYNEQF
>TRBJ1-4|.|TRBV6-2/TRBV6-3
ASSYSGQLEYEKLF
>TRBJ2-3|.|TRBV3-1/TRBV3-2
ASSQRPGEAAQY
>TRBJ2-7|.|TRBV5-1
ASSPLGGTSDYEQY
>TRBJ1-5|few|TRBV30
AWSRSGTQPQH
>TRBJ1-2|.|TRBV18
ASSRPPGQGVPGGYT
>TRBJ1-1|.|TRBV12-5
ASGNREGNTEAF
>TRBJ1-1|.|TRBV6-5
ASSYPRQGGTEAF
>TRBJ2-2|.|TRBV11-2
ASSSLGGELF
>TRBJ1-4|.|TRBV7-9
ASSSQGGSEKLF
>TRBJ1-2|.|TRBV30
AWNAGPGEYYGYT
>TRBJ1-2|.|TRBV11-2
ASSLTGTGGGGDYGYT
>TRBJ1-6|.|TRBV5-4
ASSFRFNSPLH
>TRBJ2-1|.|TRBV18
ASSPPSLRATEQF